The rows below give T cell receptor beta chains drawn from one sample of a study of T cells after yellow fever vaccination. From the 5' RACE reads, TCRdb called clonotypes with MiXCR, one entry per CDR3 protein. Here the sample spans 300,000 or so distinct CDR3 sequences, roughly 7% being singletons. This sample comprised PBMCs, obtained roughly 47 days after the first yellow fever vaccination. All receptors come from a man younger than 30 who received the YFV17D yellow fever vaccine. The CDR3 runs from the conserved cysteine through the conserved F or W. Each record gives: D gene, J gene, V gene, clone size, CDR3 DNA, CDR3 protein. D genes are given only for firm matches. Some rows mark clone size as missing; the rest say once, few, many or name a class of expanded clone.

D: .
J: TRBJ1-4
V: TRBV9
size: .
DNA: TGTGCCAGCAGCGCCGGGACGGACCCTGAAAAACTGTTTTTT
CDR3: CASSAGTDPEKLFF

D: .
J: TRBJ2-1
V: TRBV5-1
size: .
DNA: TGCGCCAGCAGCCCCCAGGGGGGTCAGTACAATGAGCAGTTCTTC
CDR3: CASSPQGGQYNEQFF

D: .
J: TRBJ2-3
V: TRBV28
size: .
DNA: TGTGCCAGCAGTTTATGGGGGACTCAATTAAGGGGGATAGATACGCAGTATTTT
CDR3: CASSLWGTQLRGIDTQYF

D: TRBD1
J: TRBJ2-7
V: TRBV7-2
size: few
DNA: TGTGCCAGCAGCAAAATGGGAGGGACAGGGGCCTACGAGCAGTACTTC
CDR3: CASSKMGGTGAYEQYF

D: .
J: TRBJ2-2
V: TRBV4-1
size: few
DNA: TGCGCCAGCAGCCAAGTCGGGAGCAGAAACACCGGGGAGCTGTTTTTT
CDR3: CASSQVGSRNTGELFF

D: .
J: TRBJ1-5
V: TRBV28
size: .
DNA: TGTGCCAGCAGCCGGACCCAAAGGGGAGTCGTTCAGCCCCAGCATTTT
CDR3: CASSRTQRGVVQPQHF

D: .
J: TRBJ2-3
V: TRBV7-9
size: few
DNA: TGTGCCAGCACCGATCCCGGGACTAGCACAGATACGCAGTATTTT
CDR3: CASTDPGTSTDTQYF

D: .
J: TRBJ2-2
V: TRBV7-2
size: few
DNA: TGTGCCAGCAGCCCCTTCGTGGCGGGGCTGTTTTTT
CDR3: CASSPFVAGLFF

D: .
J: TRBJ2-2
V: TRBV7-3
size: .
DNA: TGTGCCAGCAGCTCCACCAGACAGTCTGGGGAGCTGTTTTTT
CDR3: CASSSTRQSGELFF

D: .
J: TRBJ2-3
V: TRBV5-1
size: many
DNA: TGCGCCAGCAGCTTGTGGACGGCGAGCACAGATACGCAGTATTTT
CDR3: CASSLWTASTDTQYF

D: TRBD1
J: TRBJ1-1
V: TRBV11-2
size: few
DNA: TGTGCCAGCAGCCCTACAAGGGACAGGGTGGGCACTGAAGCTTTCTTT
CDR3: CASSPTRDRVGTEAFF

D: .
J: TRBJ1-1
V: TRBV28
size: few
DNA: TGTGCCAGCTGGAGGACGGTCATGAACACTGAAGCTTTCTTT
CDR3: CASWRTVMNTEAFF

D: .
J: TRBJ1-1
V: TRBV2
size: .
DNA: TGTGCCAGCAGTGAGGGTGAAGCTTTCTTT
CDR3: CASSEGEAFF

D: TRBD2
J: TRBJ2-2
V: TRBV6-1
size: many
DNA: TGTGCCACCGGGACTAGCGGGGGCCCGGCGAACACCGGGGAGCTGTTTTTT
CDR3: CATGTSGGPANTGELFF

D: .
J: TRBJ1-2
V: TRBV7-2
size: many
DNA: TGCGCCAGCAGCTTGGAACAGGGCTATGGCTACACCTTC
CDR3: CASSLEQGYGYTF

D: TRBD1
J: TRBJ2-5
V: TRBV5-4
size: .
DNA: TGTGCCAGCAGAGACAGGGGGAAAGGGTACCAAGAGACCCAGTACTTC
CDR3: CASRDRGKGYQETQYF